Listed below are T cell receptor beta chains from one sample, sequenced in a study of long-term antiretroviral therapy in people with HIV. Produced via immunoSEQ multiplex PCR; TCRdb's table is partial and in-frame only. In the table there are 20,000 to 30,000 clones, about 76% of which are singletons. The sample here was unsorted PBMCs, taken at the start of antiretroviral therapy, before treatment. The source is a woman between 18 and 29 years old with HIV. The CDR3 runs from the conserved cysteine through the conserved F or W. Fields, in order: J gene, CDR3 length, V gene, clone size, D gene, CDR3 DNA, CDR3 protein. D genes are given only for firm matches. Rows may omit the clone size; those that give it use once, few, many or a size class.

J: TRBJ2-6; length: 15; V: TRBV7-3; size: once; D: .; DNA: TGTGCCAGCAGCTTACAGGGCGAGGGGGCCAACGTCCTGACTTTC; CDR3: CASSLQGEGANVLTF
J: TRBJ1-4; length: 14; V: TRBV25-1; size: .; D: TRBD1; DNA: TGTGCCAGCAGTGGTGACAGGGGGCACGAAAAACTGTTTTTT; CDR3: CASSGDRGHEKLFF
J: TRBJ1-4; length: 17; V: TRBV7-2; size: .; D: TRBD1; DNA: TGTGCCAGCAGTTCAAAGGGCCTTCGGGACAGGGGGCAGGTACTGTTTTTT; CDR3: CASSSKGLRDRGQVLFF
J: TRBJ2-5; length: 18; V: TRBV27; size: .; D: .; DNA: TGTGCCAGCACACTCCGCGGGGGCCAATGGGTGGACCGAGAGACCCAGTACTTC; CDR3: CASTLRGGQWVDRETQYF
J: TRBJ2-2; length: 16; V: TRBV27; size: .; D: TRBD2; DNA: TGTGCCAGCAGTCATATTTTAGCGGGAGGGCCCCGGGAGCTGTTTTTT; CDR3: CASSHILAGGPRELFF
J: TRBJ2-6; length: 15; V: TRBV5-1; size: .; D: .; DNA: TGCGCCAGCAGCTTGGAGGGTACTGGGGCCAACGTCCTGACTTTC; CDR3: CASSLEGTGANVLTF
J: TRBJ1-1; length: 13; V: TRBV13; size: once; D: .; DNA: TGTGCCAGCAGCTTAGGGACCGACACTGAAGCTTTCTTT; CDR3: CASSLGTDTEAFF
J: TRBJ2-7; length: 14; V: TRBV6-5; size: .; D: .; DNA: TGTGCCAGCAGTTACTCGAGCAGCTCCTACGAGCAGTACTTC; CDR3: CASSYSSSSYEQYF
J: TRBJ1-2; length: 12; V: TRBV28; size: few; D: TRBD1; DNA: TGTGCCAGCAGAATGACAGGGTATGGCTACACCTTC; CDR3: CASRMTGYGYTF
J: TRBJ2-1; length: 15; V: TRBV7-2; size: .; D: TRBD2; DNA: TGTGCTAGCAGCGAGGGACTAGCGGCCTACAATGAGCAGTTCTTC; CDR3: CASSEGLAAYNEQFF